Reported below is one T cell receptor (beta chain). This CDR3 spans 23 amino acids. Per the germline V gene, CDR1 is SQVTM and CDR2 is ANQGSEA. Trimming at V came to 0 bases and at J to 5 bases, leaving 27 bases not matched to a gene. TCRdb analysed the RT-PCR reads with MiXCR anew, one entry per CDR3 protein. The sample lists hundreds of thousands of distinct CDR3 sequences, more than 13% occurring once. The receptor comes from a female donor in good health, serving as a healthy control. V usage is TRBV29-1 and J usage is TRBJ2-3; 12 nucleotides align to TRBD2. Sequenced input: memory CD4+ T cells from blood. The CDR3 region is CSVEDQRPLTRTGLAGPQDTQYF. DNA of the CDR3: TGCAGCGTTGAAGATCAACGGCCCCTGACTAGAACGGGACTAGCGGGCCCACAAGATACGCAGTATTTT.